This TCR beta chain emerged from a study of blood T cell repertoires in COVID-19. Study-wide context: Spain, Italy and the United States supplied samples that represented acute and convalescent COVID-19. In each case, the material was cDNA or gDNA derived from T cells, B-cell-depleted T cells, or PBMCs.

V dropped 4 bases and J dropped 4 bases, with 14 bases sitting between them. The CDR3 contains 14 residues. From germline, CDR1 is MDHEN and CDR2 SYDVKM. As handled by the study authors: Cell counts per sample came from amplifying reference gene primers. Method: immunoSEQ multiplex PCR; TCRdb's copy keeps in-frame clones and lacks some. The DNA was the basis for D and trimming; V, J and clone size are from that table. Counted here are about 140,000 clones, around nine tenths occurring once; the ten biggest clones make up over 9.5%. V gene TRBV28 combines with J gene TRBJ2-7; D may be TRBD2 (6 bases). Sequencing used peripheral blood. The clonotype was recovered from a man aged 50 or older with active or convalescent COVID-19. The CDR3 spells CASSSRSREYEQYF. The CDR3 DNA is TGTGCCAGCAGTTCCCGTAGTCGGGAGTACGAGCAGTACTTC.